The 5 T cell receptor beta chains presented below share a single source sample, sequenced in a study of cytomegalovirus exposure and HLA in healthy donors. Amplification used 60 Vbeta primers and 13 Jbeta primers. Only in-frame clones appear in the TCRdb table, and some are missing; sequencing was by immunoSEQ multiplex PCR. In the table there are about 180,000 clones, around 80% of which are singletons. The sample consisted of PBMCs. These receptor sequences come from a woman aged 45-60 years in good health and CMV-seronegative.

The chain has TRBV28 and TRBJ1-1; TRBD1 aligns across 7 bases. Trimming cost V 2 bases and J 8 bases; bases outside gene matches: 2. Germline V CDR1 and CDR2: MDHEN, SYDVKM. The CDR3 is made up of 12 amino acids. The CDR3 coding sequence is TGTGCCAGCAGTTTACAGGACAGGGAAGCTTTCTTT. Translation: CASSLQDREAFF. Looking up the rest from reference TRBV28 and TRBJ1-1 gives the full variable domain: DVKVTQSSRYLVKRTGEKVFLECVQDMDHENMFWYRQDPGLGLRLIYFSYDVKMKEKGDIPEGYSVSREKKERFSLILESASTNQTSMYLCASSLQDREAFFGQGTRLTVV.

The V call is TRBV6-5, the J call TRBJ2-7, with 7 bases fitting TRBD1. Losses at the gene ends were 6 bases for V and 4 bases for J; bases not matched to a gene: 6. The CDR3 has 13 amino acids. The V gene's germline CDR1 is MNHEY and CDR2 SVGAGI. The CDR3 DNA is TGTGCCAGCAGGGAACCAGGGGGTTACGAGCAGTACTTC. Its protein is CASREPGGYEQYF.

In its sample, this clone was seen once. This chain uses TRBV9 with TRBJ2-2; D perhaps matches TRBD1 (6 bases). V lost 1 base and J 2 bases, leaving 12 bases between the germline ends. In germline, CDR1 is SGDLS, CDR2 YYNGEE. The CDR3 length is 16 residues. CDR3 region: CASSVTPTGNTGELFF. The CDR3 DNA reads TGTGCCAGCAGCGTAACTCCGACAGGAAACACCGGGGAGCTGTTTTTT. The whole variable domain, filled in from reference TRBV9 and TRBJ2-2, reads DSGVTQTPKHLITATGQRVTLRCSPRSGDLSVYWYQQSLDQGLQFLIQYYNGEERAKGNILERFSAQQFPDLHSELNLSSLELGDSALYFCASSVTPTGNTGELFFGEGSRLTVL.

CDR3 residues: CASSSYPGQGAYEQYF. The CDR3 nucleotides are TGTGCCAGCAGCAGCTACCCGGGACAGGGGGCATACGAGCAGTACTTC. V and J are TRBV28 and TRBJ2-7, with 12 positions matching TRBD1. The V gene end was trimmed by 6 bases and the J gene end by 4 bases; junction bases not matched to a gene: 10. The germline CDR1 and CDR2 sequences are MDHEN and SYDVKM. This CDR3 is 16 amino acids long.

The chain recombines TRBV11-2 with TRBJ2-6; TRBD1 matches at 7 bases. The V gene end was trimmed by 4 bases and the J gene end by 3 bases; junction bases not matched to a gene: 9. The CDR3 consists of 17 residues. Germline assignment: CDR1 SGHAT and CDR2 FQNNGV. CDR3 coding DNA: TGTGCCAGCAGCTCCCTGGAAGGGGGCTTTGGGGCCAACGTCCTGACTTTC. As protein: CASSSLEGGFGANVLTF.